Described below is a single T cell receptor beta chain sequence and its context. Trimming took 8 bases from V and 2 from J, leaving 4 bases between them. Germline loops: CDR1 LNHDA, CDR2 SQIVND (reference sequence). The CDR3 is 12 amino acids. The entry originates in a study of blood T cell repertoires in COVID-19. Study information: The samples span acute and convalescent COVID-19 from the United States, Italy and Spain. PBMCs, B-cell-depleted T cells, or T cells provided the cDNA or gDNA that made up the material.

Original processing notes: Amplification with reference gene primers provided the estimates of nucleated cell counts. Sequencing was performed with immunoSEQ multiplex PCR; in TCRdb, only in-frame clones are kept and a portion is missing. From that table come the V and J calls and clone size; the DNA was used to work out D and trimming. The sample lists over 30,000 clones, 75% to 90% occurring once. The sample consisted of peripheral blood. The source is a human donor in a cohort sampled during active COVID-19. J is TRBJ2-6 and V is TRBV19; D remains unclear. DNA for the CDR3: TGTGCCAGTTTCGCTGGGGCCAACGTCCTGACTTTC. Translating it yields CASFAGANVLTF.